Included here is one TCR beta chain sequence, with context. Its cognate antigen is unknown. Germline V CDR1 and CDR2: SQVTM, ANQGSEA. The CDR3 runs to 13 residues. V was clipped by 6 bases and J by 0 bases, with 9 bases between them. A multiplex PCR was run with 60 Vbeta primers and 13 Jbeta primers. TCRdb keeps only in-frame clones here, not all; method: immunoSEQ multiplex PCR. The table shows some 90,000 clones, with 82% occurring only once. This specimen comes from a study of cytomegalovirus exposure and HLA in healthy donors. Study-wide results and caveats: Sequencing probably produced one cluster of sequence variants that were highly shared. Later findings reportedly placed an Asian-associated ancestry cluster below the approximately 670-donor mean for N-insertions.

J is TRBJ2-4 and V is TRBV29-1, with D perhaps TRBD2 (5 bases). The receptor was isolated from a man aged 50 to 60 in good health and CMV-seronegative. The sequenced material came from PBMCs. The CDR3 nucleotides are TGCAGCGTAGTGGACTTAGCCAAAAACATTCAGTACTTC. Its protein product is CSVVDLAKNIQYF.